This is a list of T cell receptor beta chains from one sample in a study of shared clonotypes between healthy human individuals. Data came from immunoSEQ multiplex PCR; TCRdb stores just in-frame clones and leaves some out. The sample records more than 600,000 clones, 90% to 95% being singletons. Sample: naive CD8+ T cells sorted from blood. All receptors derive from a man aged 25-45 years in good health. Both conserved end residues are part of each CDR3. Fields, in order: D gene, J gene, clone size, V gene, CDR3 protein, CDR3 DNA. D genes are given only for firm matches. The listing skips clone size in some rows; elsewhere it reads once, few, many or a size class.

.	TRBJ2-5	.	TRBV7-9	CASSLVNKRRETQYF	TGTGCCAGCAGCTTAGTGAATAAGAGAAGGGAGACCCAGTACTTC
.	TRBJ2-1	.	TRBV6-5	CASSLGRNNEQFF	TGTGCCAGCAGTTTAGGGCGAAACAATGAGCAGTTCTTC
.	TRBJ2-1	.	TRBV6-1	CASMRVVWNEQFF	TGTGCCAGCATGAGGGTAGTATGGAATGAGCAGTTCTTC
TRBD1	TRBJ1-2	.	TRBV2	CASFLQGGHGYTF	TGTGCCAGCTTTTTGCAGGGGGGACATGGCTACACCTTC
TRBD1	TRBJ2-7	.	TRBV10-1	CASSESGTGAYEQYF	TGCGCCAGCAGTGAGTCCGGAACAGGGGCGTACGAGCAGTACTTC
TRBD2	TRBJ2-1	.	TRBV13	CASLAASPGLAGEYNEQFF	TGTGCCAGCCTCGCAGCTTCTCCCGGACTAGCGGGAGAGTACAATGAGCAGTTCTTC
.	TRBJ1-3	.	TRBV9	CASSGGSGNTIYF	TGTGCCAGCAGCGGCGGCTCTGGAAACACCATATATTTT
TRBD2	TRBJ2-1	.	TRBV29-1	CSVEGWTSGNEQFF	TGCAGCGTTGAAGGGTGGACTAGCGGCAATGAGCAGTTCTTC
.	TRBJ2-5	.	TRBV7-9	CASTFWETQYF	TGTGCCAGCACCTTTTGGGAGACCCAGTACTTC
.	TRBJ2-2	.	TRBV5-1	CASSFRGQSTGELFF	TGCGCCAGCAGCTTTAGAGGGCAAAGCACCGGGGAGCTGTTTTTT
TRBD1	TRBJ2-2	once	TRBV18	CASSLIHDDSTGKFGTGELFF	TGTGCCAGCTCACTCATCCACGACGACTCGACAGGGAAGTTTGGGACCGGGGAGCTGTTTTTT
.	TRBJ2-3	.	TRBV25-1	CASIRGADTDTQYF	TGTGCCAGCATCCGGGGGGCAGACACAGATACGCAGTATTTT
.	TRBJ2-3	.	TRBV18	CASSPDSTDTQYF	TGTGCCAGCTCACCCGACAGCACAGATACGCAGTATTTT
.	TRBJ2-3	.	TRBV6-5	CASSYGYSDTQYF	TGTGCCAGCAGTTACGGCTATTCAGATACGCAGTATTTT
TRBD2	TRBJ2-5	.	TRBV5-6	CASSPGGYQETQYF	TGTGCCAGCAGCCCGGGGGGGTACCAAGAGACCCAGTACTTC
.	TRBJ2-7	.	TRBV15	CATSRERAGTYEQYF	TGTGCCACCAGCAGAGAACGGGCAGGGACCTACGAGCAGTACTTC
TRBD2	TRBJ2-5	.	TRBV9	CASSTSGNQETQYF	TGTGCCAGCAGCACTAGCGGGAATCAAGAGACCCAGTACTTC
TRBD1	TRBJ2-7	.	TRBV6-1	CASSPDRVSYEQYF	TGTGCCAGCAGCCCGGACAGGGTGAGCTACGAGCAGTACTTC
.	TRBJ2-1	.	TRBV7-2	CASSLEVQNEQFF	TGTGCCAGCAGCTTAGAGGTCCAAAATGAGCAGTTCTTC
TRBD1	TRBJ1-5	.	TRBV27	CASSFLDGTGGNQPQHF	TGTGCCAGCAGTTTTCTGGACGGGACAGGGGGCAATCAGCCCCAGCATTTT
TRBD1	TRBJ1-5	.	TRBV2	CASSIFLDRGYRQPQHF	TGTGCCAGCAGTATATTCCTCGACAGGGGATATCGTCAGCCCCAGCATTTT
TRBD2	TRBJ2-1	.	TRBV29-1	CAMSGISNEQFF	TGCGCGATGAGCGGGATAAGCAATGAGCAGTTCTTC
.	TRBJ1-1	.	TRBV28	CASRDTNTEAFF	TGTGCCAGCAGGGACACGAACACTGAAGCTTTCTTT
.	TRBJ1-5	.	TRBV11-3	CASSLLDHQPQHF	TGTGCCAGCAGCTTATTGGATCATCAGCCCCAGCATTTT
TRBD2	TRBJ2-2	.	TRBV29-1	CSAGGAPGELFF	TGCAGCGCGGGAGGGGCACCCGGGGAGCTGTTTTTT
.	TRBJ1-4	few	TRBV15	CATSKPGAIEKLFF	TGTGCCACCAGCAAACCGGGGGCGATAGAAAAACTGTTTTTT
TRBD1	TRBJ2-7	once	TRBV5-1	CASSSGQGRDEQYF	TGCGCCAGCAGCTCGGGACAGGGGAGAGACGAGCAGTACTTC
.	TRBJ2-7	.	TRBV15	CATSRRDRSYEQYF	TGTGCCACCAGCAGACGGGATCGTTCCTACGAGCAGTACTTC
.	TRBJ2-7	.	TRBV11-2	CASSLGEQYF	TGTGCCAGCAGCTTGGGGGAGCAGTACTTC
.	TRBJ2-2	.	TRBV5-1	CASSLSATGELFF	TGCGCCAGCAGCTTGTCGGCTACCGGGGAGCTGTTTTTT